Sequencing of this T cell receptor beta chain was carried out in a study of regulatory T cells in long-lasting Graves disease. Background on the study: The study enrolled newly diagnosed Graves' patients on antithyroid drugs under 3 months.

The time point denotes: newly diagnosed GD, antithyroid drugs for less than 3 months. There was RNA extracted from PBMCs, and the TCR library was made from it. The germline V and J ends were trimmed by 3 bases and 8 bases, with 21 bases remaining between them. The CDR3 sequence is 16 residues long. Germline V gene lookup returns CDR1 SGDLS and CDR2 YYNGEE. This clonotype was observed a handful of times. CDR3 regions were amplified by Arm-PCR using iRepertoire HTBI primers to build TCR beta libraries. TCRdb called the multiplex PCR reads again in MiXCR, with one record for every CDR3 protein. The table lists 350,000 to 450,000 distinct CDR3 sequences, more than 13% of them singletons. The same data also went into a second study, on T cells in Graves' hyperthyroidism and ophthalmopathy. That report adds: Ophthalmopathy prediction by the model preceded onset by a median about 6.3 months.

The TCR was taken from a woman younger than 45 with Graves disease. The specimen comprised peripheral blood mononuclear cells (PBMCs), sampled at new diagnosis, from a patient treated with antithyroid drugs. The V gene is TRBV9, the J gene TRBJ2-1; D is possibly TRBD2 (6 bases). The CDR3 loop reads CASSEGGRRPIHEQFF. Written as DNA, the CDR3 is TGTGCCAGCAGCGAAGGAGGGAGGCGGCCCATACATGAGCAGTTCTTC.